This is a list of T cell receptor beta chains from one sample in a study of neoadjuvant anti-PD-1 for oral cavity cancer. The method was immunoSEQ multiplex PCR; TCRdb's version includes in-frame clones alone and lacks a portion of them. The sample has 70,000 to 95,000 clones, 84% seen once. Material: PBMCs, obtained before nivolumab (anti-PD-1) treatment. The receptors shown here come from a person aged 40 to 85 with oral cavity squamous cell carcinoma. CDR3s include the opening cysteine and the closing phenylalanine or tryptophan. The order of the fields is V gene, clone size, CDR3 length, J gene, CDR3 protein. Expanded clones get a size class; other rows say once, few or many, or leave the size out.

>TRBV5-6|NA|15|TRBJ1-4
CASSLGAAANEKLFF
>TRBV6-1|NA|13|TRBJ1-2
CASSEVTSYGYTF
>TRBV11-2|NA|15|TRBJ1-1
CASSLSQGTNTEAFF
>TRBV9|NA|15|TRBJ2-1
CASSGGLVGSNEQFF
>TRBV13|NA|13|TRBJ1-1
CASRRGQNLEAFF
>TRBV6-6|NA|14|TRBJ2-5
CASSPLRDQETQYF
>TRBV2|NA|15|TRBJ2-3
CASSGGAGVTDTQYF
>TRBV28|NA|17|TRBJ2-1
CASGEIIGLGGYNEQFF
>TRBV10-3|NA|15|TRBJ1-1
CAISDRGTGYTEAFF
>TRBV29-1|NA|11|TRBJ2-7
CSVGQGNEQYF
>TRBV6-5|NA|14|TRBJ2-7
CASSWTGVSYEQYF
>TRBV2|NA|13|TRBJ1-5
CASTGQSNQPQHF
>TRBV11-3|once|13|TRBJ2-7
CASSLDPLYEQYF
>TRBV28|NA|15|TRBJ2-7
CASSTLAGPSYEQYF
>TRBV6-5|NA|12|TRBJ1-4
CASRGTREKLFF
>TRBV27|NA|15|TRBJ2-5
CASSPYPGQRETQYF
>TRBV11-2|once|16|TRBJ1-1
CASSFRGTVGNTEAFF
>TRBV10-3|few|14|TRBJ2-1
CATIYSALYNEQFF
>TRBV2|NA|16|TRBJ2-5
CASRESLAGGRETQYF
>TRBV27|few|12|TRBJ2-7
CDPSGPPDEQYF
>TRBV5-5|NA|14|TRBJ1-2
CASSLSTGGYGYTF
>TRBV7-9|few|14|TRBJ1-2
CASSLSTDRLGYTF
>TRBV9|few|14|TRBJ2-2
CASSVYGGPGALFF
>TRBV27|NA|18|TRBJ1-3
CASSLSATTGRSGNTIYF
>TRBV2|NA|16|TRBJ1-2
CASARLGQGASGRYTF
>TRBV15|NA|15|TRBJ2-3
CATSRAGDSGDTQYF
>TRBV7-6|once|16|TRBJ2-5
CASSWGDGRAPETQYF
>TRBV9|NA|17|TRBJ2-2
CASSAVELAGANGELFF